This TCR beta chain was documented in a study of cytomegalovirus exposure and HLA in healthy donors. The PCR was carried out with 60 Vbeta primers and 13 Jbeta primers. Repertoires were generated with immunoSEQ multiplex PCR, while TCRdb's copy carries only in-frame clones and drops some. The table records fewer than 200,000 clones, around 83% of them present only once. The CDR3 runs to 13 residues. V lost 5 bases and J lost 7, with 14 bases in between. From germline, CDR1 is LNHNV and CDR2 YYDKDF (reference sequence). This chain joins TRBV15 and TRBJ1-1; perhaps TRBD1 as D (5 bases). Sequenced material: PBMCs. The clonotype originates from a woman younger than 35 in good health and CMV-seronegative. The CDR3 sequence: CATSLRGRIEAFF. CDR3 DNA: TGTGCCACCAGCCTAAGGGGCAGGATTGAAGCTTTCTTT.